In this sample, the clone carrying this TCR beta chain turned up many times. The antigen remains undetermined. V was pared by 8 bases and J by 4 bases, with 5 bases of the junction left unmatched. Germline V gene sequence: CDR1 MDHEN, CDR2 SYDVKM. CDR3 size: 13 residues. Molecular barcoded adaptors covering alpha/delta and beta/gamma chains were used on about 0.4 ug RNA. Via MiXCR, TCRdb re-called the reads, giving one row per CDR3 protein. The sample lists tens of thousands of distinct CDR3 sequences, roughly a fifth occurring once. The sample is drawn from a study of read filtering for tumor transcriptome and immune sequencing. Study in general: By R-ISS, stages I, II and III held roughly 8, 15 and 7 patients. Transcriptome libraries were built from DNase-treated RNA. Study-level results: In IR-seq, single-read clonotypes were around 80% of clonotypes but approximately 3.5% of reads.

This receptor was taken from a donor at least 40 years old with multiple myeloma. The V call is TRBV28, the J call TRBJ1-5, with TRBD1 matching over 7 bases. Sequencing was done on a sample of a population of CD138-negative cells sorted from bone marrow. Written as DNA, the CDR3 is TGTGCCAGCCAGGACAGGAGGAATCAGCCCCAGCATTTT. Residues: CASQDRRNQPQHF.